This is a list of T cell receptor beta chains from one sample in a study of blood T cell repertoires in COVID-19. The protocol was immunoSEQ multiplex PCR, while the TCRdb copy is restricted to in-frame clones and leaves out a portion. The sample has just over 650,000 clones; just under 90% are singletons. Source material: peripheral blood. All receptors derive from a young woman with acute or convalescent COVID-19. CDR3s include the opening cysteine and the closing phenylalanine or tryptophan. Fields, in order: V gene, clone size, D gene, J gene, CDR3 protein, CDR3 DNA. D genes are given only for firm matches. Some rows mark clone size as missing; the rest say once, few, many or name a class of expanded clone.

v_gene: TRBV11-2; abundance: once; d_gene: TRBD2; j_gene: TRBJ2-7; CDR3aa: CASSLIAGGLYEQYF; CDR3nt: TGTGCCAGCAGCTTAATAGCGGGGGGCCTGTACGAGCAGTACTTC
v_gene: TRBV10-2; abundance: .; d_gene: TRBD1; j_gene: TRBJ1-1; CDR3aa: CASSDSGTGYTEAFF; CDR3nt: TGCGCCAGCAGTGACTCCGGGACAGGGTACACTGAAGCTTTCTTT
v_gene: TRBV29-1; abundance: .; d_gene: .; j_gene: TRBJ1-1; CDR3aa: CSVDLGASTEAFF; CDR3nt: TGCAGCGTTGATCTGGGGGCAAGTACTGAAGCTTTCTTT
v_gene: TRBV7-9; abundance: .; d_gene: .; j_gene: TRBJ2-1; CDR3aa: CASSPLTGSGDNEQFF; CDR3nt: TGTGCCAGCAGCCCACTCACAGGGAGCGGGGACAATGAGCAGTTCTTC
v_gene: TRBV30; abundance: few; d_gene: .; j_gene: TRBJ2-7; CDR3aa: CACRVEGTPYEQYF; CDR3nt: TGTGCCTGCCGGGTTGAGGGAACCCCCTACGAGCAGTACTTC
v_gene: TRBV7-9; abundance: .; d_gene: .; j_gene: TRBJ2-1; CDR3aa: CASRPQMGHNEQFF; CDR3nt: TGTGCCAGCCGGCCTCAGATGGGCCACAATGAGCAGTTCTTC
v_gene: TRBV11-2; abundance: .; d_gene: .; j_gene: TRBJ2-1; CDR3aa: CASSLEVVGGNEQFF; CDR3nt: TGTGCCAGCAGCTTAGAGGTCGTCGGGGGCAATGAGCAGTTCTTC
v_gene: TRBV24-1; abundance: .; d_gene: TRBD1; j_gene: TRBJ2-7; CDR3aa: CATSDASTGSFHEQYF; CDR3nt: TGTGCCACCAGTGATGCCTCGACAGGGAGTTTCCACGAGCAGTACTTC
v_gene: TRBV6-5; abundance: .; d_gene: .; j_gene: TRBJ1-5; CDR3aa: CASQRDSNQPQHF; CDR3nt: TGTGCCAGCCAGCGGGATAGCAATCAGCCCCAGCATTTT
v_gene: TRBV27; abundance: .; d_gene: .; j_gene: TRBJ1-2; CDR3aa: CASSFGSRGGYGYTF; CDR3nt: TGTGCCAGCAGTTTCGGGTCCCGGGGAGGCTATGGCTACACCTTC
v_gene: TRBV2; abundance: .; d_gene: .; j_gene: TRBJ1-3; CDR3aa: CASSDSAWDTIYF; CDR3nt: TGTGCCAGCAGCGACTCTGCTTGGGACACCATATATTTT
v_gene: TRBV25-1; abundance: .; d_gene: .; j_gene: TRBJ1-4; CDR3aa: CASSESLEKLFF; CDR3nt: TGTGCCAGCAGTGAGTCACTAGAAAAACTGTTTTTT
v_gene: TRBV9; abundance: .; d_gene: TRBD2; j_gene: TRBJ2-2; CDR3aa: CASSVAGGAGELFF; CDR3nt: TGTGCCAGCAGCGTAGCTGGGGGGGCCGGGGAGCTGTTTTTT
v_gene: TRBV11-2; abundance: once; d_gene: TRBD2; j_gene: TRBJ2-1; CDR3aa: CASSLITGGPGDEQFF; CDR3nt: TGTGCCAGCAGCTTAATCACGGGGGGGCCTGGCGATGAGCAGTTCTTC
v_gene: TRBV7-3; abundance: .; d_gene: .; j_gene: TRBJ1-1; CDR3aa: CASSLTRVLAFF; CDR3nt: TGTGCCAGCAGCTTAACCCGGGTTCTAGCTTTCTTT
v_gene: TRBV6-2/TRBV6-3; abundance: .; d_gene: .; j_gene: TRBJ1-2; CDR3aa: CASSYGLLYGYTF; CDR3nt: TGTGCCAGCAGTTATGGGCTGCTCTATGGCTACACCTTC
v_gene: TRBV3-1/TRBV3-2; abundance: .; d_gene: .; j_gene: TRBJ1-2; CDR3aa: CASSQESGGRGGYTF; CDR3nt: TGTGCCAGCAGCCAAGAATCCGGGGGGCGGGGAGGCTACACCTTC
v_gene: TRBV11-2; abundance: .; d_gene: TRBD1; j_gene: TRBJ1-1; CDR3aa: CASRLTGGTEAFF; CDR3nt: TGTGCCAGCAGGCTTACAGGGGGGACTGAAGCTTTCTTT
v_gene: TRBV27; abundance: .; d_gene: .; j_gene: TRBJ2-7; CDR3aa: CASSSGPMSSYEQYF; CDR3nt: TGTGCCAGCAGTTCAGGGCCTATGAGCTCCTACGAGCAGTACTTC
v_gene: TRBV29-1; abundance: .; d_gene: .; j_gene: TRBJ2-3; CDR3aa: CSVLTGLDTQYF; CDR3nt: TGCAGCGTCTTGACAGGATTGGATACGCAGTATTTT
v_gene: TRBV11-2; abundance: .; d_gene: TRBD1; j_gene: TRBJ2-7; CDR3aa: CASRDTGGHEQYF; CDR3nt: TGTGCCAGCAGAGATACAGGGGGCCACGAGCAGTACTTC
v_gene: TRBV18; abundance: .; d_gene: .; j_gene: TRBJ1-5; CDR3aa: CASSLGETNQPQHF; CDR3nt: TGTGCCAGCTCTCTCGGTGAGACAAATCAGCCCCAGCATTTT
v_gene: TRBV6-5; abundance: .; d_gene: .; j_gene: TRBJ1-1; CDR3aa: CASCAPGGTEAFF; CDR3nt: TGTGCCAGCTGCGCCCCGGGGGGCACTGAAGCTTTCTTT
v_gene: TRBV6-5; abundance: .; d_gene: .; j_gene: TRBJ2-2; CDR3aa: CASTPGTHPTGELFF; CDR3nt: TGTGCCAGCACTCCCGGGACTCACCCCACCGGGGAGCTGTTTTTT
v_gene: TRBV19; abundance: .; d_gene: TRBD1; j_gene: TRBJ2-6; CDR3aa: CASTIGQAASGANVLTF; CDR3nt: TGTGCCAGTACCATCGGACAGGCCGCCTCTGGGGCCAACGTCCTGACTTTC
v_gene: TRBV30; abundance: .; d_gene: TRBD1; j_gene: TRBJ1-5; CDR3aa: CAWTDGQGAGKPQHF; CDR3nt: TGTGCCTGGACGGACGGGCAGGGGGCGGGAAAGCCCCAGCATTTT
v_gene: TRBV19; abundance: .; d_gene: .; j_gene: TRBJ1-1; CDR3aa: CASSVQGRDTEAFF; CDR3nt: TGTGCCAGTAGTGTCCAGGGGAGAGACACTGAAGCTTTCTTT
v_gene: TRBV4-3; abundance: .; d_gene: TRBD1; j_gene: TRBJ2-2; CDR3aa: CASSQAPGQGGGELFF; CDR3nt: TGCGCCAGCAGCCAAGCCCCGGGACAGGGCGGCGGGGAGCTGTTTTTT
v_gene: TRBV25-1; abundance: .; d_gene: .; j_gene: TRBJ1-1; CDR3aa: CASTIGARGTEAFF; CDR3nt: TGTGCCAGTACCATCGGGGCCAGGGGAACTGAGGCTTTCTTT
v_gene: TRBV12-5; abundance: .; d_gene: .; j_gene: TRBJ1-5; CDR3aa: CASGLRGGESNQPQHF; CDR3nt: TGTGCTAGTGGTTTGCGGGGGGGAGAGAGCAATCAGCCCCAGCATTTT
v_gene: TRBV5-1; abundance: .; d_gene: .; j_gene: TRBJ2-1; CDR3aa: CASSLESSYNEQFF; CDR3nt: TGCGCCAGCAGCTTGGAGAGCTCCTACAATGAGCAGTTCTTC
v_gene: TRBV12-5; abundance: once; d_gene: .; j_gene: TRBJ2-3; CDR3aa: CASGQGGVRDTQYF; CDR3nt: TGTGCTAGTGGGCAGGGTGGGGTGAGGGATACGCAGTATTTT
v_gene: TRBV9; abundance: .; d_gene: .; j_gene: TRBJ1-2; CDR3aa: CASSAGGAYGYTF; CDR3nt: TGTGCCAGCAGCGCCGGGGGGGCCTATGGCTACACCTTC
v_gene: TRBV7-2; abundance: .; d_gene: TRBD1; j_gene: TRBJ1-3; CDR3aa: CASSSGQAGNTIYF; CDR3nt: TGTGCCAGCAGCTCGGGACAGGCTGGAAACACCATATATTTT
v_gene: TRBV29-1; abundance: .; d_gene: .; j_gene: TRBJ1-2; CDR3aa: CSVLKGAYGYTF; CDR3nt: TGCAGCGTTCTCAAGGGAGCCTATGGCTACACCTTC
v_gene: TRBV6-5; abundance: once; d_gene: .; j_gene: TRBJ1-4; CDR3aa: CASTQTRGLSEKLFF; CDR3nt: TGTGCCAGCACCCAAACACGGGGGTTGAGTGAAAAACTGTTTTTT
v_gene: TRBV9; abundance: few; d_gene: TRBD1; j_gene: TRBJ2-7; CDR3aa: CASSVEQGTDEQYF; CDR3nt: TGTGCCAGCAGCGTAGAACAAGGGACAGACGAGCAGTACTTC
v_gene: TRBV4-1; abundance: .; d_gene: TRBD2; j_gene: TRBJ2-3; CDR3aa: CASSYRLARTDTQYF; CDR3nt: TGCGCCAGCAGCTACCGACTAGCGCGCACAGATACGCAGTATTTT
v_gene: TRBV4-1; abundance: .; d_gene: .; j_gene: TRBJ2-7; CDR3aa: CASRDTRLEQYF; CDR3nt: TGCGCCAGCCGAGACACAAGGCTCGAGCAGTACTTC
v_gene: TRBV19; abundance: .; d_gene: .; j_gene: TRBJ1-5; CDR3aa: CASSPQGGNQPQHF; CDR3nt: TGTGCCAGTAGTCCACAGGGAGGGAATCAGCCCCAGCATTTT
v_gene: TRBV7-7; abundance: .; d_gene: .; j_gene: TRBJ2-3; CDR3aa: CASSQTLARDTQYF; CDR3nt: TGTGCCAGCAGCCAGACTCTGGCGCGGGATACGCAGTATTTT
v_gene: TRBV3-1/TRBV3-2; abundance: .; d_gene: TRBD1; j_gene: TRBJ1-4; CDR3aa: CASSQGQGGRGEKLFF; CDR3nt: TGTGCCAGCAGCCAAGGACAGGGTGGTAGGGGTGAAAAACTGTTTTTT
v_gene: TRBV5-1; abundance: few; d_gene: .; j_gene: TRBJ2-1; CDR3aa: CASSFLAQNNEQFF; CDR3nt: TGCGCCAGCAGCTTTCTGGCACAGAACAATGAGCAGTTCTTC
v_gene: TRBV19; abundance: once; d_gene: TRBD1; j_gene: TRBJ2-2; CDR3aa: CASSRDRGYTGELFF; CDR3nt: TGTGCCAGTAGCCGGGACAGGGGGTATACCGGGGAGCTGTTTTTT
v_gene: TRBV5-1; abundance: .; d_gene: .; j_gene: TRBJ1-2; CDR3aa: CASSFGQGNYGYTF; CDR3nt: TGCGCCAGCAGCTTTGGTCAGGGAAACTATGGCTACACCTTC